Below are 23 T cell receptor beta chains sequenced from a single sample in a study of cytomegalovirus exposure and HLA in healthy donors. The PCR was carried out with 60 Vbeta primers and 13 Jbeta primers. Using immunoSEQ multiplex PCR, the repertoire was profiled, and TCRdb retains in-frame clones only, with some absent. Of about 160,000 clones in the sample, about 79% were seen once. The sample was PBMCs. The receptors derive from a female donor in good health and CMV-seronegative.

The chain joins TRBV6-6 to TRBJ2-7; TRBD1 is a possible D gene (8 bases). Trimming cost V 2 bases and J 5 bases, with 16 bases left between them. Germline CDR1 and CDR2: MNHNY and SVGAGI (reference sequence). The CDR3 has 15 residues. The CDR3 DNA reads TGTGCCAGCAGTTACACCCAACAGGGGGGGCACGAGCAGTACTTC. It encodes CASSYTQQGGHEQYF.

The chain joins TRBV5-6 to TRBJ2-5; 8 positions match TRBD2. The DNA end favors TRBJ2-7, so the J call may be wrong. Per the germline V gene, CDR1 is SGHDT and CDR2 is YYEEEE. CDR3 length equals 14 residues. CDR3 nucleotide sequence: TGTGCCAGCAGCCCTACCGGGAGGGGGTACGAGCAGTACTTC. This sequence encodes CASSPTGRGYEQYF.

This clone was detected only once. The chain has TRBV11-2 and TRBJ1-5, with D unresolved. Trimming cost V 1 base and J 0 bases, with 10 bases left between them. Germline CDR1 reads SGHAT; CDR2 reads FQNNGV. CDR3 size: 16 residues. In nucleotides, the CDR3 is TGTGCCAGCAGCTTAGGATGGCGGGATAGCAATCAGCCCCAGCATTTT. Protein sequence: CASSLGWRDSNQPQHF.

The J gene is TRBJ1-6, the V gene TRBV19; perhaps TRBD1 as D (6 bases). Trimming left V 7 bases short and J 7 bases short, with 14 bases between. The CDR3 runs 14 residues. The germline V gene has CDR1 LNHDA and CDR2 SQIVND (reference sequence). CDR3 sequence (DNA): TGTGCCAGTACTACAGGGACCTGGAATTCACCCCTCCACTTT. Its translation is CASTTGTWNSPLHF.

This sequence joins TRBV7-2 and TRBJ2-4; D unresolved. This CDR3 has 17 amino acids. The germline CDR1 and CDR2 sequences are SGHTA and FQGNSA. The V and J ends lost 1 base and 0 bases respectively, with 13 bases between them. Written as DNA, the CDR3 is TGTGCCAGCAGCTTAGGGCCCAGAGGTTTAGCCAAAAACATTCAGTACTTC. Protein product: CASSLGPRGLAKNIQYF. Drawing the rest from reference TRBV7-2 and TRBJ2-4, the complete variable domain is GAGVSQSPSNKVTEKGKDVELRCDPISGHTALYWYRQSLGQGLEFLIYFQGNSAPDKSGLPSDRFSAERTGGSVSTLTIQRTQQEDSAVYLCASSLGPRGLAKNIQYFGAGTRLSVL.

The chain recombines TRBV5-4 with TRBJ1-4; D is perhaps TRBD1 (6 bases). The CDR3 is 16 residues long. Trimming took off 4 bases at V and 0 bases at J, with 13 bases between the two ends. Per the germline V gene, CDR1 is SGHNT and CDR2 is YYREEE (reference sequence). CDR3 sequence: CASSRGADSTNEKLFF. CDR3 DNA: TGTGCCAGCAGCCGGGGGGCGGATTCAACTAATGAAAAACTGTTTTTT.

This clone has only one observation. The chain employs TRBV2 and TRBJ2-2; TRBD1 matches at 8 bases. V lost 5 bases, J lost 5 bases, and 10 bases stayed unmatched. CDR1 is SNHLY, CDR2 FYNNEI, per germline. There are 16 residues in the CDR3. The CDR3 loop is CASSPQGVLSTGELFF. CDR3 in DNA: TGTGCCAGCAGTCCACAGGGGGTATTGTCGACCGGGGAGCTGTTTTTT.

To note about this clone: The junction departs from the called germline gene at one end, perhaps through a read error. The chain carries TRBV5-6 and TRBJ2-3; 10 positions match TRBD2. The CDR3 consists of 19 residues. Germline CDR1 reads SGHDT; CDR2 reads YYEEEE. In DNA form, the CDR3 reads TGTGCCAGCAGCTCCCTCGGAGCGGGGGGGCCGTCTAGCACAGATACGCGGTATTTT. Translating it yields CASSSLGAGGPSSTDTRYF.

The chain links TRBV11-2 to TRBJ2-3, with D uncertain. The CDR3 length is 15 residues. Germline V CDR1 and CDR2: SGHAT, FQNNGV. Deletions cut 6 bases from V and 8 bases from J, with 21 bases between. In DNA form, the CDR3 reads TGTGCCAGCAGTCCTAGGCGGCCTAGGCTTGGTACGCAGTATTTT. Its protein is CASSPRRPRLGTQYF.

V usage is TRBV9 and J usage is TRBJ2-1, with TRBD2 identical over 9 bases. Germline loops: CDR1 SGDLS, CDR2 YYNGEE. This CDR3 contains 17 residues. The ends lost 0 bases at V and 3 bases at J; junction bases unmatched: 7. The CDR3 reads CASSVGGRRGGYNEQFF. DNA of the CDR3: TGTGCCAGCAGCGTAGGTGGAAGGCGGGGGGGCTACAATGAGCAGTTCTTC.

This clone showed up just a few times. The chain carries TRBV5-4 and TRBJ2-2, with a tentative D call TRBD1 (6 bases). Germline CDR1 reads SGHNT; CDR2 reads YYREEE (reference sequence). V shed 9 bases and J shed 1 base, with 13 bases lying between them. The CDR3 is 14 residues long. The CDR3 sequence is CATRDRRNTGELFF. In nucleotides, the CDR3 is TGTGCCACCCGCGACAGGAGGAACACCGGGGAGCTGTTTTTT.

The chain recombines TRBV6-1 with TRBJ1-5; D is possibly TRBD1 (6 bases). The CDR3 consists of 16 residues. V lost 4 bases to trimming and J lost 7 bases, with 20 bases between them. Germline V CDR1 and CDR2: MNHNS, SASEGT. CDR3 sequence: CASSVQSGDLRQPQHF. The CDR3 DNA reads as TGTGCCAGCAGTGTTCAATCAGGGGATTTACGCCAGCCCCAGCATTTT.

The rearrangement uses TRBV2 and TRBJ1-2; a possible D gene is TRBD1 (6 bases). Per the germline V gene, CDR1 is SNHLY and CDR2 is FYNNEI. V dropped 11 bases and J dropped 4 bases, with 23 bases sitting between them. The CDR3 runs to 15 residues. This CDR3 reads CAGSPLLQGTYGYTF. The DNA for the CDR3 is TGTGCCGGATCTCCCCTTTTACAGGGAACCTATGGCTACACCTTC.

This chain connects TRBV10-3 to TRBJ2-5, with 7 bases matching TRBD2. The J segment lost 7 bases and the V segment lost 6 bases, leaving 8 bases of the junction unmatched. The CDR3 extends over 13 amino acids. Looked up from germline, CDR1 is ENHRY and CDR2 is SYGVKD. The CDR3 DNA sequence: TGTGCCATCAGACCTGCGTGGGGGGGGACCCAGTACTTC. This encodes CAIRPAWGGTQYF.

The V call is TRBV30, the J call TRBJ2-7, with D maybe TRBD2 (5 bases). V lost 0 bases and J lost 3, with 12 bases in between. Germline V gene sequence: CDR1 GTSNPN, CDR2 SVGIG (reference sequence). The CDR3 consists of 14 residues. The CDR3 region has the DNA TGTGCCTGGAGTGTAAGGACTCCATTCTACGAGCAGTACTTC. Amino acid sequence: CAWSVRTPFYEQYF.

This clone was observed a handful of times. Written as DNA, the CDR3 is TGTGCCAGCAGTAGACAGGGTCTCTTCGAGCAGTACTTC. Translation gives CASSRQGLFEQYF. The chain combines TRBV27 with TRBJ2-7; 7 bases fit TRBD1. The CDR3 length is 13 residues. Germline V CDR1 and CDR2: MNHEY, SMNVEV (reference sequence). Trimming at V came to 5 bases and at J to 6 bases, leaving 7 bases not matched to a gene.

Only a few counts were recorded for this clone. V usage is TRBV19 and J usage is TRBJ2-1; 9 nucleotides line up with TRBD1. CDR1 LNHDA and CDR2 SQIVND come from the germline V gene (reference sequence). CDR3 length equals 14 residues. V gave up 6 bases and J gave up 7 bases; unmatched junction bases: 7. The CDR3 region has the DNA TGTGCCAGTAGCCTGGGACAGGGAGCAAATGAGCAGTTCTTC. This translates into CASSLGQGANEQFF. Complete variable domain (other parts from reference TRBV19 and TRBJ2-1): DGGITQSPKYLFRKEGQNVTLSCEQNLNHDAMYWYRQDPGQGLRLIYYSQIVNDFQKGDIAEGYSVSREKKESFPLTVTSAQKNPTAFYLCASSLGQGANEQFFGPGTRLTVL.

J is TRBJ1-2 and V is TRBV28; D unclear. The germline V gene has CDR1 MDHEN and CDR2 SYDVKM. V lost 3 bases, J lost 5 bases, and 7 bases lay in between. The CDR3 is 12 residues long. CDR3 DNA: TGTGCCAGCAGTTTCCGGGAGTATGGCTACACCTTC. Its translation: CASSFREYGYTF.

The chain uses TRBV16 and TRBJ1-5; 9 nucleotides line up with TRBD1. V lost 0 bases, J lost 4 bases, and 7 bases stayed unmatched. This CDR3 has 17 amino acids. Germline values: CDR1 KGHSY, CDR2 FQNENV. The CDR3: CASSQSRGQGWNQPQHF. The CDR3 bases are TGTGCCAGCAGCCAATCTAGGGGACAGGGCTGGAATCAGCCCCAGCATTTT. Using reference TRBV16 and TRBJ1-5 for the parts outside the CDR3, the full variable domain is GEEVAQTPKHLVRGEGQKAKLYCAPIKGHSYVFWYQQVLKNEFKFLISFQNENVFDETGMPKERFSAKCLPNSPCSLEIQATKLEDSAVYFCASSQSRGQGWNQPQHFGDGTRLSIL.

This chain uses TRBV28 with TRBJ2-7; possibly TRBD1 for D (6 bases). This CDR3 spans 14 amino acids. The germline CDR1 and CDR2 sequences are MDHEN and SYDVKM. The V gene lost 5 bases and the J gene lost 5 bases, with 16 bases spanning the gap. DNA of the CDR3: TGTGCCAGCAGTGTTCAGGGGCTTTTGCACGAGCAGTACTTC. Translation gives CASSVQGLLHEQYF.

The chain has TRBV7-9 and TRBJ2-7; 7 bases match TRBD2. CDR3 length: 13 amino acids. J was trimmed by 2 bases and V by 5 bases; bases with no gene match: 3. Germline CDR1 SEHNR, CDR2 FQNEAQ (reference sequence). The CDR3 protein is CASSLRGAYEQYF. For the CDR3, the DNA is TGTGCCAGCAGCCTCCGGGGGGCCTACGAGCAGTACTTC.

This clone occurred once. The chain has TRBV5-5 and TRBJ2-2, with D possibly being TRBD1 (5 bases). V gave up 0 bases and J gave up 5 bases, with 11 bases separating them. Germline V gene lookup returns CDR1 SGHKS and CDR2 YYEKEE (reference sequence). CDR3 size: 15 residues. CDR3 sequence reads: CASSLEAGLTGELFF. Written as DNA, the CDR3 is TGTGCCAGCAGCTTGGAGGCAGGGTTAACCGGGGAGCTGTTTTTT.

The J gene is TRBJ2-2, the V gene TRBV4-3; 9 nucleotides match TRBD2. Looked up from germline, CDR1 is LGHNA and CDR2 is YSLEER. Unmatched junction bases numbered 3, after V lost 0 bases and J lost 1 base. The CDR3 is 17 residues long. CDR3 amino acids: CASSQEISGRNTGELFF. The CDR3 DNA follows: TGCGCCAGCAGCCAAGAAATTAGCGGGAGGAACACCGGGGAGCTGTTTTTT.